Included here is one T cell receptor beta chain sequence, with context. The data originate from a study of blood T cell repertoires in COVID-19. Only in-frame clones appear in the TCRdb table, and some are missing; sequencing was by immunoSEQ multiplex PCR. Among some 190,000 clones listed, around 85% were seen once. CDR1 and CDR2 from the germline V gene are SGHTA and FQGNSA. The junction had 4 bases not matched to a gene; V was cut back by 1 base and J by 5 bases. The CDR3 contains 15 residues. The chain carries TRBV7-2 and TRBJ2-2, with 7 nucleotides matching TRBD1. Sequenced sample: peripheral blood. The source of this sequence is a man in his 60s with acute or convalescent COVID-19. This CDR3 is CASSLDRGRTGELFF. CDR3 nucleotides: TGTGCCAGCAGCTTAGATAGGGGGCGAACCGGGGAGCTGTTTTTT.